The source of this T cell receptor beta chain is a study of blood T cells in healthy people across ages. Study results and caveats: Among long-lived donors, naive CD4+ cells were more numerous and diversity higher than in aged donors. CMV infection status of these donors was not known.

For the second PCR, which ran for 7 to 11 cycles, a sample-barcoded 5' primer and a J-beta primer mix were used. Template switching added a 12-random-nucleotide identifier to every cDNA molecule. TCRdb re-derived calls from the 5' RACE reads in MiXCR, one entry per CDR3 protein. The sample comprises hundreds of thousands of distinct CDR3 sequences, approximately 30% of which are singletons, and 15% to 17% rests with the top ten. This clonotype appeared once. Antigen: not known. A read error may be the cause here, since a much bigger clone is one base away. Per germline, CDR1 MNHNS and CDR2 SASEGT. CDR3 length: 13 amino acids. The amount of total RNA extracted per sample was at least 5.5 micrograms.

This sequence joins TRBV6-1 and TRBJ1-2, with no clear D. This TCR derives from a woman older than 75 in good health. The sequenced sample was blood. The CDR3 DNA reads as TGTACCAGCAGTGGGGATCTGGGCTATGGCTACACCTTC. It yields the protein CTSSGDLGYGYTF.